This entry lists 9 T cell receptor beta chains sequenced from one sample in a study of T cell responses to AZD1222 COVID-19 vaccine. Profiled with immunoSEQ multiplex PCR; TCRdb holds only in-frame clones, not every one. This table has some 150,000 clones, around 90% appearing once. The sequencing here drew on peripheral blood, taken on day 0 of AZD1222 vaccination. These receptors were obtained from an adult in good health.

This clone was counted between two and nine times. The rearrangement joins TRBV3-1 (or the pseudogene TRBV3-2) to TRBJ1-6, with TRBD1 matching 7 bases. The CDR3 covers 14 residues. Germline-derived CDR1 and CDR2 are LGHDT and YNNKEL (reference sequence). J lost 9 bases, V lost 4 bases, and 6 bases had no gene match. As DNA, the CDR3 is TGTGCCAGCAGCCCCGGGACAGTAAGTTCACCCCTCCACTTT. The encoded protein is CASSPGTVSSPLHF.

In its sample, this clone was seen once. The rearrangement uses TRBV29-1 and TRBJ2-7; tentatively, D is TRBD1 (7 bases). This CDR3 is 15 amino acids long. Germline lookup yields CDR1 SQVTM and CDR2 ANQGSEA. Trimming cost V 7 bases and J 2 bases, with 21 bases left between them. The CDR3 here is CSANQGQGGTYEQYF. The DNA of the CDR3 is TGCAGCGCCAACCAAGGGCAGGGGGGAACCTACGAGCAGTACTTC.

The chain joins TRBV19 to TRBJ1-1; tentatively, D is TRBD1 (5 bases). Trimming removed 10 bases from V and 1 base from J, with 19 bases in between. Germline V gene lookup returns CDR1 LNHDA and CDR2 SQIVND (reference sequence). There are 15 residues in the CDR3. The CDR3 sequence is CATLPPGRPNTEAFF. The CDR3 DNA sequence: TGTGCCACACTCCCTCCGGGACGGCCGAACACTGAAGCTTTCTTT.

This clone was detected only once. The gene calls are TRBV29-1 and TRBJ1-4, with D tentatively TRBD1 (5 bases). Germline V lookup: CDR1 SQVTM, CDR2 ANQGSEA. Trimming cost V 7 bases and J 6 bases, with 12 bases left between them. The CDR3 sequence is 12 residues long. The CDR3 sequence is CSARQTHEKLFF. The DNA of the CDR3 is TGCAGCGCCAGACAGACTCATGAAAAACTGTTTTTT. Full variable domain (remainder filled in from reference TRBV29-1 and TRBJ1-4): SAVISQKPSRDICQRGTSLTIQCQVDSQVTMMFWYRQQPGQSLTLIATANQGSEATYESGFVIDKFPISRPNLTFSTLTVSNMSPEDSSIYLCSARQTHEKLFFGSGTQLSVL.

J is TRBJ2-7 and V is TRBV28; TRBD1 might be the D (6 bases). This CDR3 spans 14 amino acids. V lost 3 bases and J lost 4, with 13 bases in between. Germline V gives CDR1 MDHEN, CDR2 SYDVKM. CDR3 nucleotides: TGTGCCAGCAGTTTTCAGGGGATGTTGTACGAGCAGTACTTC. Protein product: CASSFQGMLYEQYF. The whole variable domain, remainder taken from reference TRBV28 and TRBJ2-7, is DVKVTQSSRYLVKRTGEKVFLECVQDMDHENMFWYRQDPGLGLRLIYFSYDVKMKEKGDIPEGYSVSREKKERFSLILESASTNQTSMYLCASSFQGMLYEQYFGPGTRLTVT.

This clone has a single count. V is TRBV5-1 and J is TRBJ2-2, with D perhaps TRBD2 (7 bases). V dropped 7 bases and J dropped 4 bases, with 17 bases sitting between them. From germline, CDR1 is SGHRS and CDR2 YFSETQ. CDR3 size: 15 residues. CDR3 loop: CASCWGGESTGELFF. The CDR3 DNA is TGCGCCAGCTGCTGGGGGGGCGAAAGCACCGGGGAGCTGTTTTTT.

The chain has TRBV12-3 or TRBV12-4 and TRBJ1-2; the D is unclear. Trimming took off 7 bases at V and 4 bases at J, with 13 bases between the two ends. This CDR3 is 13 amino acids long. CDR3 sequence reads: CASTDIGFYGYTF. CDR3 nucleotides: TGTGCCAGCACCGACATAGGGTTCTATGGCTACACCTTC.

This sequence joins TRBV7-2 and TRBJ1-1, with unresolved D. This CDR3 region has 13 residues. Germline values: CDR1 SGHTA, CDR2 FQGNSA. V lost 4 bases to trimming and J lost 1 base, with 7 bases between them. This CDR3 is CASSSLRNTEAFF. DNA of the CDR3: TGTGCCAGCAGCTCCCTGCGGAACACTGAAGCTTTCTTT.

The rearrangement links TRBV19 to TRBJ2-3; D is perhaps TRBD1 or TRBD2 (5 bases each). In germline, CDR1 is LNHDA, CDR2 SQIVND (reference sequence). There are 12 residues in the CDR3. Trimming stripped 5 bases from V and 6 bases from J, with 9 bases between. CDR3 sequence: CASSHWGDTQYF. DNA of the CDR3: TGTGCCAGTAGTCATTGGGGGGATACGCAGTATTTT.